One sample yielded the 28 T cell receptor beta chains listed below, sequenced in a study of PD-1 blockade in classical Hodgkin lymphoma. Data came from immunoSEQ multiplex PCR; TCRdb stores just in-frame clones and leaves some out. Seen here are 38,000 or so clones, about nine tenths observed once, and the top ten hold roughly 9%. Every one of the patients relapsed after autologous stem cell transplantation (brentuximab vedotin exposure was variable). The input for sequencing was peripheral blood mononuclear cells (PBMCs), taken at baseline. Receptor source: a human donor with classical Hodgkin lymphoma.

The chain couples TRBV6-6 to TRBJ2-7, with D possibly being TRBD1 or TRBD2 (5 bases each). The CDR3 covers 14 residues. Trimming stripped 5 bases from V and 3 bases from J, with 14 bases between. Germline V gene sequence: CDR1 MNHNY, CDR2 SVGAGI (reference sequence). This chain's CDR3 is CASSHYGASYEQYF. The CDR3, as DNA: TGTGCCAGCAGTCATTACGGGGCCAGCTACGAGCAGTACTTC.

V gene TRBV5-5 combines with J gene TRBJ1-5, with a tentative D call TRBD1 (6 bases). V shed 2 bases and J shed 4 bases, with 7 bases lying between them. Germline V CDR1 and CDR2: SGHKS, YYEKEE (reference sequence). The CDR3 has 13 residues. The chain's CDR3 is CASSFRGNQPQHF. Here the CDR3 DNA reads TGTGCCAGCAGCTTCAGGGGTAATCAGCCCCAGCATTTT.

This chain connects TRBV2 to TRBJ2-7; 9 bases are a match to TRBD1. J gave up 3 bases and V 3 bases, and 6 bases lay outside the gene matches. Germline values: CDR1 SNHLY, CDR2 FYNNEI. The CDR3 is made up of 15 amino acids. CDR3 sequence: CASSEVGQGGYEQYF. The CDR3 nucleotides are TGTGCCAGCAGTGAGGTGGGACAGGGTGGCTACGAGCAGTACTTC.

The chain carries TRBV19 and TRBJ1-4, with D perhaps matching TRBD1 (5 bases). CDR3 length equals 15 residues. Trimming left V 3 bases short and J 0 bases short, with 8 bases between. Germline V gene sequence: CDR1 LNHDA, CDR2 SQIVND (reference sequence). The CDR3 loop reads CASSIGGATNEKLFF. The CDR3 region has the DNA TGTGCCAGTAGTATTGGGGGGGCAACTAATGAAAAACTGTTTTTT. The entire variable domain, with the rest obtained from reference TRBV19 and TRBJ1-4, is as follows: DGGITQSPKYLFRKEGQNVTLSCEQNLNHDAMYWYRQDPGQGLRLIYYSQIVNDFQKGDIAEGYSVSREKKESFPLTVTSAQKNPTAFYLCASSIGGATNEKLFFGSGTQLSVL.

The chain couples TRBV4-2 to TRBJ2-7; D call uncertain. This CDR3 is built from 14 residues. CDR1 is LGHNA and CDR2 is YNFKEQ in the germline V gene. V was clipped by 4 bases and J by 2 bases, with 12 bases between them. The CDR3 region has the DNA TGTGCCAGCAGCCGCCAAGGGCAGGCCTACGAGCAGTACTTC. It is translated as CASSRQGQAYEQYF.

In nucleotides, the CDR3 is TGTGCCTCCACTGGTGGGGGCGCTTTTAATGAGCAGTTCTTC. The encoded protein is CASTGGGAFNEQFF. The chain recombines TRBV30 with TRBJ2-1, with D perhaps matching TRBD1 (6 bases). Per germline, CDR1 GTSNPN and CDR2 SVGIG (reference sequence). CDR3 length: 14 amino acids. V shed 7 bases and J shed 7 bases, with 20 bases lying between them.

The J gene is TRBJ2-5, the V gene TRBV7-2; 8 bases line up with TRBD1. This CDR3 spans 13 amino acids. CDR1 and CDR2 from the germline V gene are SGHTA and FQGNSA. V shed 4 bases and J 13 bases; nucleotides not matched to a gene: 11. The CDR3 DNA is TGTGCCAGCAGCTCGAACCAGCAGGGGGCTCTGTACTTC. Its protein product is CASSSNQQGALYF. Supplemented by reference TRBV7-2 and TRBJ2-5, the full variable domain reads GAGVSQSPSNKVTEKGKDVELRCDPISGHTALYWYRQSLGQGLEFLIYFQGNSAPDKSGLPSDRFSAERTGGSVSTLTIQRTQQEDSAVYLCASSSNQQGALYFGPGTRLLVL.

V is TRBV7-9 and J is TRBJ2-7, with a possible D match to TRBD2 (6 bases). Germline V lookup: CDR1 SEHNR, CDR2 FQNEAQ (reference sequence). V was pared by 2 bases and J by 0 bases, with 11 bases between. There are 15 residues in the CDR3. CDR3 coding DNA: TGTGCCAGCAGCTTACCTAGCGCAATCTCCTACGAGCAGTACTTC. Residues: CASSLPSAISYEQYF.

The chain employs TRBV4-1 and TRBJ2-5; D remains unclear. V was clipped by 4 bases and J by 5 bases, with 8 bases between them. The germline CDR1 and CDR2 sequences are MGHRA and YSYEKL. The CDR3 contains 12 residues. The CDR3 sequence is CASSRLGETQYF. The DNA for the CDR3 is TGCGCCAGCAGCCGACTGGGGGAGACCCAGTACTTC.

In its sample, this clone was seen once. The chain's CDR3 is CASSAGSTDTQYF. CDR3 in DNA: TGTGCCAGCAGCGCAGGGAGCACAGATACGCAGTATTTT. This chain joins TRBV5-4 and TRBJ2-3; tentative D call: TRBD1 (5 bases). The germline V gene encodes CDR1 SGHNT and CDR2 YYREEE (reference sequence). Trimming removed 4 bases at V and 0 bases at J, with 6 bases between. This CDR3 comprises 13 residues.

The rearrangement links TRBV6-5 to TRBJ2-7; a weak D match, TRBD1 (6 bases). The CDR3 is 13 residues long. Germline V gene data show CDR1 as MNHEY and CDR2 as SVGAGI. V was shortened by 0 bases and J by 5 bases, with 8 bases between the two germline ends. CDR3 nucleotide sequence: TGTGCCAGCAGTTACTCCAGGGGCCACGAGCAGTACTTC. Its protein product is CASSYSRGHEQYF.

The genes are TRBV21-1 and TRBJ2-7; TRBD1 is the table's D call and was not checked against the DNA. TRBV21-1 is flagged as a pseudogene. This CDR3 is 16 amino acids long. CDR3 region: CASSKVRKDTSYEQYF. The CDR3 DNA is TGTGCCAGCAGCAAAGTAAGGAAGGACACAAGCTACGAGCAGTACTTC.

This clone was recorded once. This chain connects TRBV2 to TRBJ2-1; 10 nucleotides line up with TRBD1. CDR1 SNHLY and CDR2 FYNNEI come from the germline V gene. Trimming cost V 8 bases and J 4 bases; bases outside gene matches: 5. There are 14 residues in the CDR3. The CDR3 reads CASGGTGAYNEQFF. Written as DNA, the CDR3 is TGTGCCAGCGGGGGGACAGGGGCTTACAATGAGCAGTTCTTC.

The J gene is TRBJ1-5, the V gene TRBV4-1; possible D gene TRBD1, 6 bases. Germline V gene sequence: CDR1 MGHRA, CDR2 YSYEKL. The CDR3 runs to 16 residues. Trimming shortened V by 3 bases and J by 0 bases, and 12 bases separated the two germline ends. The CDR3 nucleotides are TGCGCCAGCAGCCATACAGGGCAGGCTAGCAATCAGCCCCAGCATTTT. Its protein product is CASSHTGQASNQPQHF.

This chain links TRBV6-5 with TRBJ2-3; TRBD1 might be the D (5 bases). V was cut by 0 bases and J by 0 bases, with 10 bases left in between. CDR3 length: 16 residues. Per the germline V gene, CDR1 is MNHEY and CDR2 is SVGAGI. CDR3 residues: CASSYSGRGSTDTQYF. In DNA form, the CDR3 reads TGTGCCAGCAGTTACTCGGGTAGGGGAAGCACAGATACGCAGTATTTT.

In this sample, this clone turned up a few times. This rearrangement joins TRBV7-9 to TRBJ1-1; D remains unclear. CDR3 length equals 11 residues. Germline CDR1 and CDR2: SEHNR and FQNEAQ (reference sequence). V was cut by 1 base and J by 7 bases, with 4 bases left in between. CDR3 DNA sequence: TGTGCCAGCAGCTTAGATGGTGAAGCTTTCTTT. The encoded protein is CASSLDGEAFF.

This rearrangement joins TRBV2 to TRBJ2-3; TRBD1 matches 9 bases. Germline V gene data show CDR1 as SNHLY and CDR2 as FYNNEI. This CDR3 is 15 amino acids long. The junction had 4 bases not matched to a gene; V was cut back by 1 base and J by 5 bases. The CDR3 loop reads CASSEEGQGLDTQYF. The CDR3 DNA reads TGTGCCAGCAGTGAAGAGGGACAGGGACTAGATACGCAGTATTTT.

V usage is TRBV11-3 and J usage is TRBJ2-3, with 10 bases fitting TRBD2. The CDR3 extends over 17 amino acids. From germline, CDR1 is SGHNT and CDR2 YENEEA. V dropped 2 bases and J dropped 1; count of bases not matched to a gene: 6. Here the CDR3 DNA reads TGTGCCAGCAGCTTAAGGCTAGCGGGAGATGGCACAGATACGCAGTATTTT. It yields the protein CASSLRLAGDGTDTQYF.

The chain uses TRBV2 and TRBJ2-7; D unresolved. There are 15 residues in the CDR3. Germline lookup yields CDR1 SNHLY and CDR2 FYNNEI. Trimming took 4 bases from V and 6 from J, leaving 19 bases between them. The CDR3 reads CASSGRWRPYPEQYF. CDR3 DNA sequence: TGTGCCAGCAGTGGGCGGTGGCGGCCCTACCCCGAGCAGTACTTC.

Here the CDR3 reads CASSPRQGSNYGYTF. CDR3 sequence (DNA): TGTGCCAGCAGCCCTAGACAGGGATCTAACTATGGCTACACCTTC. The V and J genes are TRBV9 and TRBJ1-2, with TRBD1 matching over 7 bases. This CDR3 has 15 residues. Germline V lookup: CDR1 SGDLS, CDR2 YYNGEE. V lost 4 bases and J lost 0; bases outside the gene matches: 6.

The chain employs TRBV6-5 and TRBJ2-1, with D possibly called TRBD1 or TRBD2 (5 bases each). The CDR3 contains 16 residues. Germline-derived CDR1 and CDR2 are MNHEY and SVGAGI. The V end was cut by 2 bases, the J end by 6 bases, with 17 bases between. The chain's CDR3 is CASSYLGRGAGNEQFF. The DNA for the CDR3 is TGTGCCAGCAGTTACCTTGGAAGGGGAGCTGGCAATGAGCAGTTCTTC.

CDR3 in amino acids: CASSPTVASYNSPLHF. The CDR3 coding sequence is TGCGCCAGCAGCCCGACAGTTGCCTCCTATAATTCACCCCTCCACTTT. The chain employs TRBV5-1 and TRBJ1-6; weak D call: TRBD1 (5 bases). Trimming pared 4 bases from V and 0 bases from J, leaving 11 bases between. Per germline, CDR1 SGHRS and CDR2 YFSETQ. The CDR3 totals 16 residues. Variable domain in full (rest from reference TRBV5-1 and TRBJ1-6): KAGVTQTPRYLIKTRGQQVTLSCSPISGHRSVSWYQQTPGQGLQFLFEYFSETQRNKGNFPGRFSGRQFSNSRSEMNVSTLELGDSALYLCASSPTVASYNSPLHFGNGTRLTVT.

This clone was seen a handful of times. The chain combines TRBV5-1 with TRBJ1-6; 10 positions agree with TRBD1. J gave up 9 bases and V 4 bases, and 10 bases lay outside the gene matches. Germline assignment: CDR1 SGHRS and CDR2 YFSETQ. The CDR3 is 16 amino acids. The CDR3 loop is CASSKDRGEVGSPLHF. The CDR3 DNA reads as TGCGCCAGCAGCAAGGACAGGGGGGAAGTCGGTTCACCCCTCCACTTT.

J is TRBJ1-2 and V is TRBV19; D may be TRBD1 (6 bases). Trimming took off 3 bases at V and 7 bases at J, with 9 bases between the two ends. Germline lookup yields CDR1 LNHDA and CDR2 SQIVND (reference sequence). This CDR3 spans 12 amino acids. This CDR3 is CASSMWGPGYTF. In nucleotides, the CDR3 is TGTGCCAGTAGTATGTGGGGGCCTGGCTACACCTTC.

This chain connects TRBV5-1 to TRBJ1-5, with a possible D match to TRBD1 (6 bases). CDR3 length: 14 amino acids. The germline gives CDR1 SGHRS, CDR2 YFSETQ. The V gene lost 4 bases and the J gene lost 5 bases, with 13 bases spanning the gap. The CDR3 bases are TGCGCCAGCAGCACCGGGACACCCGATCAGCCCCAGCATTTT. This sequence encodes CASSTGTPDQPQHF. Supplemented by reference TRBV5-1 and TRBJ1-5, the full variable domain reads KAGVTQTPRYLIKTRGQQVTLSCSPISGHRSVSWYQQTPGQGLQFLFEYFSETQRNKGNFPGRFSGRQFSNSRSEMNVSTLELGDSALYLCASSTGTPDQPQHFGDGTRLSIL.

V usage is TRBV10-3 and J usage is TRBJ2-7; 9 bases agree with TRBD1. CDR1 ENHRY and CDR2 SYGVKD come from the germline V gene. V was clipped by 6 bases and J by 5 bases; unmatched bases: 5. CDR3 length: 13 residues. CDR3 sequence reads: CAISGTGNDEQYF. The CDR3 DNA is TGTGCCATCAGCGGGACAGGGAACGACGAGCAGTACTTC.

CDR3 region: CASSRQGQETQYF. Here the CDR3 DNA reads TGTGCCAGCAGTCGACAGGGCCAAGAGACCCAGTACTTC. V and J are TRBV6-6 and TRBJ2-5, with TRBD1 matching over 7 bases. CDR3 size: 13 residues. V shed 5 bases, J shed 1 base, and the junction held 1 base outside the gene matches. Germline CDR1 and CDR2: MNHNY and SVGAGI (reference sequence).

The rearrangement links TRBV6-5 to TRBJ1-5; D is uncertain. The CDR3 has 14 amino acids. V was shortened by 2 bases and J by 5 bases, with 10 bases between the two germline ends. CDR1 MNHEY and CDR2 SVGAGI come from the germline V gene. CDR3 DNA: TGTGCCAGCAGTTACAGGGAGCTTGATCAGCCCCAGCATTTT. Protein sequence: CASSYRELDQPQHF.